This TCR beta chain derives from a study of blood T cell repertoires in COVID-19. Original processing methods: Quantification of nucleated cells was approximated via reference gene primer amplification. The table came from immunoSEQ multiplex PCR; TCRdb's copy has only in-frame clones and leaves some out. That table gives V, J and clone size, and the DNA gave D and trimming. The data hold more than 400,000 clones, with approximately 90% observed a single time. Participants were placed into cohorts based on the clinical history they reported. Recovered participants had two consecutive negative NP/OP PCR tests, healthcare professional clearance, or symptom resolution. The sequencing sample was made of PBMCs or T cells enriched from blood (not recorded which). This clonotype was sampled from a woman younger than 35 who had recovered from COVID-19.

DNA of the CDR3: TGTGCCAGCAGCCCAGGACTGGACAGGGCCAACACTGAAGCTTTCTTT. Its protein is CASSPGLDRANTEAFF. The genes are TRBV5-6 and TRBJ1-1; 8 bases line up with TRBD1. The CDR3 sequence is 16 residues long. Germline CDR1 is SGHDT and CDR2 is YYEEEE. After removal of 4 bases from V and 2 bases from J, the junction contained 10 bases not matched to a gene.